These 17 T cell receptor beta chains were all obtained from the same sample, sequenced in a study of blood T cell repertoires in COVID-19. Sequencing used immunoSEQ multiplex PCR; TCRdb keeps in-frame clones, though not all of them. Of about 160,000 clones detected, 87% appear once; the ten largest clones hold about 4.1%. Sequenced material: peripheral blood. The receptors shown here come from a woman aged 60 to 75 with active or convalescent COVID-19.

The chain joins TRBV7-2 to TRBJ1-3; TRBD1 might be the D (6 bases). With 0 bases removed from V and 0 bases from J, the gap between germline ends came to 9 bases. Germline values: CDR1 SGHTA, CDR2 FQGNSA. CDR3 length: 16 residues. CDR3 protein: CASSLAQGHSGNTIYF. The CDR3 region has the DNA TGTGCCAGCAGCTTAGCCCAGGGGCACTCTGGAAACACCATATATTTT.

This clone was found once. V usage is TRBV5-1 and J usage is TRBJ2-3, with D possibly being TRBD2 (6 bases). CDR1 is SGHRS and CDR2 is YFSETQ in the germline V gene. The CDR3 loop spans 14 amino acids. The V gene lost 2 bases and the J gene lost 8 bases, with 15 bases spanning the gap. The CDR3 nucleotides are TGCGCCAGCAGCTTTCGTCCGGGGGATGGTACGCAGTATTTT. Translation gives CASSFRPGDGTQYF.

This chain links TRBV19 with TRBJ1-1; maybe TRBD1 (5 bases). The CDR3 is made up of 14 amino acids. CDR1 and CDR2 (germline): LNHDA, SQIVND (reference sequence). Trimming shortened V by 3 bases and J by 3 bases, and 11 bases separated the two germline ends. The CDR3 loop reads CASSISGQDTEAFF. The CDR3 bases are TGTGCCAGTAGTATCTCAGGGCAGGACACTGAAGCTTTCTTT.

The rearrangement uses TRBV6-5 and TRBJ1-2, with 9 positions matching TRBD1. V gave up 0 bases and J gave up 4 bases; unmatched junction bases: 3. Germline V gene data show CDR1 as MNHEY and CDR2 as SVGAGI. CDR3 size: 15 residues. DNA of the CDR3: TGTGCCAGCAGTTACTCGGGACAGGGTTCCTATGGCTACACCTTC. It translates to CASSYSGQGSYGYTF.

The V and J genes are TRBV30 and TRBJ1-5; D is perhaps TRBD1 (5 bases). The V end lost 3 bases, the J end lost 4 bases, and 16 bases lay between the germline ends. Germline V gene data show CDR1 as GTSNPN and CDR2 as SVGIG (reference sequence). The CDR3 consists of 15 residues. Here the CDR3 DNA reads TGTGCCTGGAGCCAATCAGGGAGGGGTAATCAGCCCCAGCATTTT. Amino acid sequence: CAWSQSGRGNQPQHF.

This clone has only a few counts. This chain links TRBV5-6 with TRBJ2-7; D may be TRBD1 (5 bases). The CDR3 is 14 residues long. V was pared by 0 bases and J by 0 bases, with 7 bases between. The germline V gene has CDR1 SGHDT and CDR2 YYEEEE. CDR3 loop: CASSLDRFSYEQYF. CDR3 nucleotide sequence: TGTGCCAGCAGCTTGGACAGGTTCTCCTACGAGCAGTACTTC.

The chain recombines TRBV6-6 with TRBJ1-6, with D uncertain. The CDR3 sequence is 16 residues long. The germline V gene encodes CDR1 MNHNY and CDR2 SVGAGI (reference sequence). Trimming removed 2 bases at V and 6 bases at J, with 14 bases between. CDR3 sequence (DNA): TGTGCCAGCAGTTACAGTTCAACAGCTTCTAATTCACCCCTCCACTTT. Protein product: CASSYSSTASNSPLHF.

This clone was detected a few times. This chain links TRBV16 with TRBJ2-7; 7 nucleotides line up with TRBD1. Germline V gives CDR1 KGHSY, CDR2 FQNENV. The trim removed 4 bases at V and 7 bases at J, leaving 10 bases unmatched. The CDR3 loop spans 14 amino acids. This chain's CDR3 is CASSPTGQVGEQYF. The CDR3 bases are TGTGCCAGCAGCCCGACCGGACAGGTCGGTGAGCAGTACTTC.

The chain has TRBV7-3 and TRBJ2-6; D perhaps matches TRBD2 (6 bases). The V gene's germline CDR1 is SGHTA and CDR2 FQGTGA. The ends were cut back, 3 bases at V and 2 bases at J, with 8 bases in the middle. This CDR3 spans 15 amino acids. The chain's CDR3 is CASSFGGAGANVLTF. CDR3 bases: TGTGCCAGCAGCTTTGGCGGGGCTGGGGCCAACGTCCTGACTTTC.

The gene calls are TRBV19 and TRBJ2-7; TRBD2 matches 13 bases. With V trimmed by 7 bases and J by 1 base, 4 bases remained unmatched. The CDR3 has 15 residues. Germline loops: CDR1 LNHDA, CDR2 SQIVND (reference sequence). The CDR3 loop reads CASTQGLAGSYEQYF. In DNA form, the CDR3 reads TGTGCCAGTACTCAGGGACTAGCGGGGTCCTACGAGCAGTACTTC.

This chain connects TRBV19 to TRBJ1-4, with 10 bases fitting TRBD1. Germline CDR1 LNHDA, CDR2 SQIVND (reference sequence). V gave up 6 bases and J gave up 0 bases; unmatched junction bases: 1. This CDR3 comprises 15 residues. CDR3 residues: CASSGQGATNEKLFF. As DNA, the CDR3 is TGTGCCAGTAGCGGACAGGGGGCAACTAATGAAAAACTGTTTTTT.

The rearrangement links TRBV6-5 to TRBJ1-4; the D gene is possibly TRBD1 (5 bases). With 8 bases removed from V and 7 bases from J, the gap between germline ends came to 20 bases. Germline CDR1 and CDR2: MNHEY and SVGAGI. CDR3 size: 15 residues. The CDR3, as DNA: TGTGCCAGCTCCCCGTGGGTAGGGGAGGGTGAAAAACTGTTTTTT. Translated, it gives CASSPWVGEGEKLFF.

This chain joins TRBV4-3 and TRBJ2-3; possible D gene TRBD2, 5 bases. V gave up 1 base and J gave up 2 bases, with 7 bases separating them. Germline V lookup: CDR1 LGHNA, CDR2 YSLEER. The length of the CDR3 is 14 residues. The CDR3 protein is CASSQAGSTDTQYF. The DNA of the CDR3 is TGCGCCAGCAGCCAAGCGGGATCCACAGATACGCAGTATTTT.

The CDR3 sequence is CASSLRAFTDTQYF. The CDR3 region has the DNA TGTGCCAGCAGCTTGCGGGCCTTCACAGATACGCAGTATTTT. The V and J genes are TRBV7-8 and TRBJ2-3; weak D call: TRBD2 (5 bases). The germline CDR1 and CDR2 sequences are SGHVS and FQNEAQ. The V end was cut by 3 bases, the J end by 2 bases, with 9 bases between. CDR3 length: 14 residues.

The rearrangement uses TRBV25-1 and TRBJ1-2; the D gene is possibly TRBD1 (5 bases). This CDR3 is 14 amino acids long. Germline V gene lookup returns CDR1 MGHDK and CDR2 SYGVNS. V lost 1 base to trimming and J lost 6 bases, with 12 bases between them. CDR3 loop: CASSESPGVHGYTF. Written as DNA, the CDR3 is TGTGCCAGCAGTGAATCTCCGGGGGTCCATGGCTACACCTTC.

The CDR3 loop is CASSPRILVGELFF. CDR3 in DNA: TGTGCCAGCTCACCACGAATACTCGTCGGGGAGCTGTTTTTT. The chain recombines TRBV18 with TRBJ2-2; D call uncertain. The V gene's germline CDR1 is KGHSH and CDR2 LQKENI. Trimming took off 1 base at V and 7 bases at J, with 10 bases between the two ends. This CDR3 is 14 amino acids long.

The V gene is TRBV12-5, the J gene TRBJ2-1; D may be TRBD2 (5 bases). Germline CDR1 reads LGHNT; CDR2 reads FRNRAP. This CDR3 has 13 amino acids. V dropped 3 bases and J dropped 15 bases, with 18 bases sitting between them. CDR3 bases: TGTGCTAGTGGTTTTCAGGCCACCACGGGGTGGTTCTTC. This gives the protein CASGFQATTGWFF.